A single sample gave rise to the 21 T cell receptor beta chains below, sequenced in a study of T cells in Graves' hyperthyroidism and ophthalmopathy. Amplification yielded TCR beta CDR3 regions, with RNA transcripts as the source. An initial round of RT-PCR targeting the TCR CDR3 relied on the HTBI primer set. Using its own MiXCR run on the multiplex PCR reads, TCRdb lists one record per CDR3 protein. The sample yields around 390,000 distinct CDR3 sequences, roughly 15% seen once. The sample consisted of blood. Receptors were obtained from a woman aged 30 to 39 with Graves' ophthalmopathy.

Many counts were recorded for this clonotype. The chain links TRBV18 to TRBJ2-7; D may match TRBD1 or TRBD2 (6 bases each). Germline V gene lookup returns CDR1 KGHSH and CDR2 LQKENI. The CDR3 extends over 15 amino acids. The V end lost 6 bases, the J end lost 4 bases, and 19 bases lay between the germline ends. Here the CDR3 reads CASSTGGLEGYEQYF. The CDR3 DNA reads as TGTGCCAGCTCGACCGGGGGCCTCGAGGGATACGAGCAGTACTTC.

This clonotype was picked up many times. This sequence joins TRBV18 and TRBJ2-7, with D perhaps assigned TRBD1 or TRBD2 (5 bases each). This CDR3 has 14 residues. CDR1 is KGHSH and CDR2 is LQKENI in the germline V gene. V lost 2 bases and J lost 2, with 10 bases in between. CDR3 residues: CASSPEGRAYEQYF. CDR3 in DNA: TGTGCCAGCTCACCAGAGGGGCGCGCCTACGAGCAGTACTTC.

This clonotype has at least ten counts. This chain uses TRBV9 with TRBJ2-7; no reliable D call. The CDR3 is 15 amino acids. From germline, CDR1 is SGDLS and CDR2 YYNGEE. Between the trimmed V and J ends, which lost 0 bases and 2 bases, there was a span of 12 bases. CDR3 DNA sequence: TGTGCCAGCAGCGTAGCTACAGACACCACCTACGAGCAGTACTTC. This translates into CASSVATDTTYEQYF.

This clonotype was observed at least ten times. This chain uses TRBV28 with TRBJ2-3, with D unclear. The V and J ends lost 9 bases and 1 base respectively, with 11 bases between them. Germline V gene lookup returns CDR1 MDHEN and CDR2 SYDVKM. This CDR3 comprises 13 residues. The CDR3 coding sequence is TGTGCCAGTGTCTGGGCCCGCACAGATACGCAGTATTTT. Amino acids: CASVWARTDTQYF. Full variable domain (rest looked up from reference TRBV28 and TRBJ2-3): DVKVTQSSRYLVKRTGEKVFLECVQDMDHENMFWYRQDPGLGLRLIYFSYDVKMKEKGDIPEGYSVSREKKERFSLILESASTNQTSMYLCASVWARTDTQYFGPGTRLTVL.

This clonotype occurred many times. V usage is TRBV2 and J usage is TRBJ2-1; TRBD1 agrees at 9 bases. This CDR3 has 16 residues. Trimming cost V 4 bases and J 3 bases; bases outside gene matches: 7. The V gene's germline CDR1 is SNHLY and CDR2 FYNNEI. The CDR3 region has the DNA TGTGCCAGCAGTGTATCCGGGGACAGGGACTACAATGAGCAGTTCTTC. This gives the protein CASSVSGDRDYNEQFF.

This clonotype was counted many times. The CDR3 bases are TGCAGTGCTAGAGAAGTTTGGCAGGTTAGCAATCAGCCCCAGCATTTT. This encodes CSAREVWQVSNQPQHF. The chain carries TRBV20-1 and TRBJ1-5; D is unclear. V lost 0 bases, J lost 0 bases, and 12 bases lay in between. This CDR3 contains 16 residues. Germline lookup yields CDR1 DFQATT and CDR2 SNEGSKA (reference sequence).

There are many counts of this clonotype. The chain carries TRBV18 and TRBJ1-4; tentative D call: TRBD1 (6 bases). V gave up 3 bases and J gave up 5 bases, with 16 bases separating them. Germline values: CDR1 KGHSH, CDR2 LQKENI. This CDR3 has 16 amino acids. The CDR3 DNA is TGTGCCAGCTCACCTGCCGTTCGTGGACAGAATGAAAAACTGTTTTTT. This codes for CASSPAVRGQNEKLFF.

Many counts were recorded for this clonotype. CDR3 nucleotide sequence: TGTGCCAGCAGTCCACTAATAGGACAGGGGAAAAGGTACGAGCAGTACTTC. Residues: CASSPLIGQGKRYEQYF. The gene calls are TRBV12-3 or TRBV12-4 and TRBJ2-7, with 9 bases matching TRBD1. This CDR3 is 17 amino acids long. V shed 5 bases, J shed 4 bases, and the junction held 15 bases outside the gene matches.

The chain recombines TRBV4-1 with TRBJ1-6; D is undetermined. Germline CDR1 reads MGHRA; CDR2 reads YSYEKL. The CDR3 contains 17 residues. V lost 1 base to trimming and J lost 0 bases, with 10 bases between them. In nucleotides, the CDR3 is TGCGCCAGCAGCCAAGTTGAAGGGAGCTCCTATAATTCACCCCTCCACTTT. It encodes CASSQVEGSSYNSPLHF.

This clonotype came up many times. This chain uses TRBV28 with TRBJ2-3; D is ambiguous. CDR3 size: 13 residues. V was cut by 8 bases and J by 0 bases, with 9 bases left in between. Looked up from germline, CDR1 is MDHEN and CDR2 is SYDVKM. CDR3 region: CASLRPSTDTQYF. The CDR3, as DNA: TGTGCCAGCCTCCGTCCTAGCACAGATACGCAGTATTTT.

This clonotype has at least ten counts. The genes are TRBV3-1 and TRBJ1-1, with 9 positions matching TRBD1. J lost 10 bases, V lost 0 bases, and 9 bases had no gene match. Germline assignment: CDR1 LGHDT and CDR2 YNNKEL (reference sequence). The CDR3 is 15 amino acids. The DNA of the CDR3 is TGTGCCAGCAGCCAAGATCGGACAGGGGATTTTCGAGCTTTCTTT. Protein: CASSQDRTGDFRAFF.

This clonotype was seen ten or more times. The chain carries TRBV3-1 and TRBJ2-2; D is possibly TRBD2 (7 bases). V was clipped by 2 bases and J by 5 bases, with 15 bases between them. The germline gives CDR1 LGHDT, CDR2 YNNKEL (reference sequence). This CDR3 has 16 amino acids. The CDR3 spells CASSQWGGIGTGELFF. As DNA, the CDR3 is TGTGCCAGCAGCCAATGGGGGGGCATCGGTACCGGGGAGCTGTTTTTT.

In its sample, this clonotype was seen many times. The chain uses TRBV30 and TRBJ2-7; D perhaps matches TRBD1 (7 bases). Per germline, CDR1 GTSNPN and CDR2 SVGIG (reference sequence). V gave up 2 bases and J gave up 0 bases, with 14 bases separating them. The CDR3 contains 15 residues. DNA for the CDR3: TGTGCCTGGAGTACCCAGGGGGGACTCTCCTACGAGCAGTACTTC. This encodes CAWSTQGGLSYEQYF.

This clonotype was seen at least ten times. The chain employs TRBV24-1 and TRBJ1-5; no reliable D call. The CDR3 contains 13 residues. Trimming shortened V by 4 bases and J by 9 bases, and 12 bases separated the two germline ends. Germline V gives CDR1 KGHDR, CDR2 SFDVKD. In nucleotides, the CDR3 is TGTGCCACCAGTGAAACCCCCGCGGGGCCCCAGCATTTT. It is translated as CATSETPAGPQHF.

This clonotype was found many times. The chain recombines TRBV18 with TRBJ2-1, with D possibly being TRBD2 (7 bases). V was pared by 3 bases and J by 5 bases, with 17 bases between. Germline lookup yields CDR1 KGHSH and CDR2 LQKENI. This CDR3 has 16 residues. CDR3 nucleotide sequence: TGTGCCAGCTCACCTCCGGGGGGCACAGGGAACAATGAGCAGTTCTTC. Its protein product is CASSPPGGTGNNEQFF. Looking up the rest from reference TRBV18 and TRBJ2-1 gives the full variable domain: NAGVMQNPRHLVRRRGQEARLRCSPMKGHSHVYWYRQLPEEGLKFMVYLQKENIIDESGMPKERFSAEFPKEGPSILRIQQVVRGDSAAYFCASSPPGGTGNNEQFFGPGTRLTVL.

Ten or more counts support this clonotype. The gene calls are TRBV24-1 and TRBJ2-5; tentative D call: TRBD2 (5 bases). V was trimmed by 4 bases and J by 0 bases, leaving 17 bases between them. CDR1 and CDR2 (germline): KGHDR, SFDVKD. CDR3 length: 17 amino acids. The CDR3 nucleotides are TGTGCCACCAGTGACTCGGGTCCCGCGGGTTACCAAGAGACCCAGTACTTC. It yields the protein CATSDSGPAGYQETQYF.

This clonotype was counted ten times or more. The chain recombines TRBV12-3 or TRBV12-4 with TRBJ1-2; a possible D gene is TRBD1 (5 bases). The ends were cut back, 5 bases at V and 5 bases at J, with 21 bases in the middle. This CDR3 is 16 amino acids long. The CDR3 reads CASSTTGTAFWYGYTF. As DNA, the CDR3 is TGTGCCAGCAGTACGACCGGGACGGCCTTTTGGTATGGCTACACCTTC.

This clonotype was detected a few times. The gene calls are TRBV5-6 and TRBJ1-1; the D gene is possibly TRBD1 (5 bases). Germline-derived CDR1 and CDR2 are SGHDT and YYEEEE. The CDR3 has 14 amino acids. The ends were cut back, 0 bases at V and 5 bases at J, with 11 bases in the middle. CDR3 amino acids: CASSLAGSGTEAFF. The CDR3 coding sequence is TGTGCCAGCAGCTTGGCGGGGTCAGGGACTGAAGCTTTCTTT.

This clonotype has just a few counts. The CDR3 loop is CSVAGGAYNEQFF. CDR3 in DNA: TGCAGTGTAGCGGGGGGAGCCTACAATGAGCAGTTCTTC. The gene calls are TRBV20-1 and TRBJ2-1; 10 nucleotides align to TRBD2. The CDR3 spans 13 residues. Germline V gene sequence: CDR1 DFQATT, CDR2 SNEGSKA (reference sequence). V dropped 7 bases and J dropped 2; count of bases not matched to a gene: 2.

This clonotype was seen repeatedly, ten times or more. The chain combines TRBV3-1 with TRBJ1-1, with 7 bases that match TRBD1. Germline CDR1 and CDR2: LGHDT and YNNKEL (reference sequence). The J segment lost 5 bases and the V segment lost 4 bases, leaving 7 bases of the junction unmatched. The CDR3 totals 14 residues. CDR3 sequence: CASSLASGGTEAFF. In DNA, the CDR3 is TGTGCCAGCAGCCTCGCATCAGGGGGAACTGAAGCTTTCTTT.

This clonotype was observed many times. This sequence joins TRBV6-1 and TRBJ2-5, with unresolved D. V was clipped by 5 bases and J by 0 bases, with 16 bases between them. CDR1 is MNHNS, CDR2 SASEGT, per germline. This CDR3 region has 16 residues. CDR3 DNA: TGTGCCAGCAGTTATTTCCCTCTGGAACACCAAGAGACCCAGTACTTC. Translated: CASSYFPLEHQETQYF.